Shown below are 11 T cell receptor beta chains from a single sample sequenced in a study of shared clonotypes between healthy human individuals. The repertoire was sequenced with immunoSEQ multiplex PCR; TCRdb's copy has only in-frame clones and lacks some. Of some 2.1 million clones listed, roughly 95% are singletons. Material for sequencing was naive CD4+ T cells sorted from blood. Regarding subset: CD45RA+ positively selected. These receptors were collected from a man between 18 and 35 years old in good health.

V is TRBV19 and J is TRBJ1-5, with D perhaps matching TRBD1 (6 bases). Germline V gene sequence: CDR1 LNHDA, CDR2 SQIVND (reference sequence). Trimming removed 6 bases at V and 4 bases at J, with 16 bases between. The length of the CDR3 is 15 residues. The CDR3 DNA sequence: TGTGCCAGTAGGCCGGGGGCGGAAAGTAATCAGCCCCAGCATTTT. Amino acids: CASRPGAESNQPQHF.

This clone came up once. This rearrangement joins TRBV4-3 to TRBJ2-7; 7 bases line up with TRBD2. CDR1 LGHNA and CDR2 YSLEER come from the germline V gene. After removal of 0 bases from V and 1 base from J, the junction contained 3 bases not matched to a gene. CDR3 length: 15 residues. The CDR3 loop is CASSQDRGESYEQYF. The DNA for the CDR3 is TGCGCCAGCAGCCAAGATCGGGGGGAATCCTACGAGCAGTACTTC.

As regards this clone: This sample includes further DNA sequences coding for the same CDR3. The CDR3 DNA is TGCGCCAGCAGCTTGGGACAGGTTCTCCTCACAGATACGCAGTATTTT. It encodes CASSLGQVLLTDTQYF. The chain carries TRBV5-1 and TRBJ2-3; weak D call: TRBD1 (6 bases). Looked up from germline, CDR1 is SGHRS and CDR2 is YFSETQ. V dropped 0 bases and J dropped 2 bases, with 13 bases sitting between them. This CDR3 is built from 16 residues.

The chain combines TRBV18 with TRBJ1-1; D unresolved. Trimming took off 2 bases at V and 0 bases at J, with 13 bases between the two ends. The CDR3 contains 16 residues. CDR1 is KGHSH, CDR2 LQKENI, per germline. The CDR3 bases are TGTGCCAGCTCACCAATAAGCGAGGGCATGAACACTGAAGCTTTCTTT. Protein sequence: CASSPISEGMNTEAFF.

The genes are TRBV5-4 and TRBJ1-2; unclear D gene. V gave up 0 bases and J gave up 0 bases, with 9 bases separating them. In germline, CDR1 is SGHNT, CDR2 YYREEE (reference sequence). The CDR3 covers 15 residues. The CDR3 DNA follows: TGTGCCAGCAGCTTGGGCCAAGGATCTAACTATGGCTACACCTTC. It is translated as CASSLGQGSNYGYTF. The full variable domain, rest sourced from reference TRBV5-4 and TRBJ1-2, is ETGVTQSPTHLIKTRGQQVTLRCSSQSGHNTVSWYQQALGQGPQFIFQYYREEENGRGNFPPRFSGLQFPNYSSELNVNALELDDSALYLCASSLGQGSNYGYTFGSGTRLTVV.

In DNA, the CDR3 is TGTGCCAGCAGCCCGCGGACTAGCGGGGCCACAGATACGCAGTATTTT. This encodes CASSPRTSGATDTQYF. The V gene is TRBV9, the J gene TRBJ2-3, with 12 bases lining up with TRBD2. J was trimmed by 2 bases and V by 4 bases; bases with no gene match: 5. The CDR3 covers 16 residues. Germline assignment: CDR1 SGDLS and CDR2 YYNGEE.

The rearrangement joins TRBV18 to TRBJ1-1; 8 bases align to TRBD1. Germline trimming cut 3 bases from V and 4 bases from J; bases unmatched to any gene: 4. The CDR3 has 14 amino acids. Germline V gene sequence: CDR1 KGHSH, CDR2 LQKENI. CDR3 nucleotide sequence: TGTGCCAGCTCACCGACAGGGGCGGGCACTGAAGCTTTCTTT. This codes for CASSPTGAGTEAFF.

A word on this clone: A single base separates this from a much larger clone, so it may be a read error. The sample holds other DNA sequences that translate to the same CDR3. This chain joins TRBV28 and TRBJ1-6; D ambiguous. This CDR3 has 14 amino acids. Germline V lookup: CDR1 MDHEN, CDR2 SYDVKM. V lost 7 bases and J 7 bases, leaving 14 bases between the germline ends. CDR3: CASTLPGYNSPLHF. DNA for the CDR3: TGTGCCAGCACCCTTCCAGGATACAATTCACCCCTCCACTTT.

The rearrangement links TRBV19 to TRBJ2-5; the match to TRBD2 covers 7 bases. Germline values: CDR1 LNHDA, CDR2 SQIVND (reference sequence). V shed 3 bases and J 5 bases; nucleotides not matched to a gene: 12. The length of the CDR3 is 16 residues. CDR3 sequence: CASSIRPGLDWETQYF. The CDR3 DNA reads TGTGCCAGTAGTATCCGCCCCGGACTAGACTGGGAGACCCAGTACTTC.

The V gene is TRBV7-2, the J gene TRBJ2-3; 8 bases agree with TRBD2. CDR1 SGHTA and CDR2 FQGNSA come from the germline V gene. CDR3 length equals 16 residues. With V trimmed by 1 base and J by 0 bases, 3 bases remained unmatched. As DNA, the CDR3 is TGTGCCAGCAGCTTAGGTCGGGGGGGTAGCACAGATACGCAGTATTTT. It translates to CASSLGRGGSTDTQYF.

This chain uses TRBV28 with TRBJ1-5, with TRBD1 identical over 8 bases. Trimming took 6 bases from V and 4 from J; bases not matched to a gene: 14. Germline V lookup: CDR1 MDHEN, CDR2 SYDVKM. CDR3 size: 17 residues. The CDR3, as DNA: TGTGCCAGCAGATCTTCCGGGACAGGACCCCTTAATCAGCCCCAGCATTTT. Translated, it gives CASRSSGTGPLNQPQHF. The full variable domain, with the rest looked up from reference TRBV28 and TRBJ1-5, is DVKVTQSSRYLVKRTGEKVFLECVQDMDHENMFWYRQDPGLGLRLIYFSYDVKMKEKGDIPEGYSVSREKKERFSLILESASTNQTSMYLCASRSSGTGPLNQPQHFGDGTRLSIL.